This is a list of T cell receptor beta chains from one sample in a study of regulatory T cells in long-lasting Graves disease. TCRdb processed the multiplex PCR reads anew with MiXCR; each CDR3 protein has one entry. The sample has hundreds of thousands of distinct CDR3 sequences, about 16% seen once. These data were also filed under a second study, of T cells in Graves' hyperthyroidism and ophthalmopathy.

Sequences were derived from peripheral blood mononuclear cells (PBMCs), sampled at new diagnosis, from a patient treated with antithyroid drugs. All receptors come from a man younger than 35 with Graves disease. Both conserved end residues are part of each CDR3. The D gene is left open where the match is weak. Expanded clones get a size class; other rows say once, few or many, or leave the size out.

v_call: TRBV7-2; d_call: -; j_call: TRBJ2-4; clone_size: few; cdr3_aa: CASSHKGAGARNLAKNIQYF; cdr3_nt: TGTGCCAGCAGCCACAAAGGGGCAGGGGCACGAAACTTAGCCAAAAACATTCAGTACTTC
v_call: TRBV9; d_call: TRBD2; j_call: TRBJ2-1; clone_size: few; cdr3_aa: CASSVQGLANNEQFF; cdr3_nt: TGTGCCAGCAGCGTACAGGGACTAGCGAACAATGAGCAGTTCTTC
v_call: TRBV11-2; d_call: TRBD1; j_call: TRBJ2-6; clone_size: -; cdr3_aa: CASSLGQFSGANVLTF; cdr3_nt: TGTGCCAGCAGCCTGGGACAGTTCTCTGGGGCCAACGTCCTGACTTTC
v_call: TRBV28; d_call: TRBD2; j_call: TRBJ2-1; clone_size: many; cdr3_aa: CASSSPTSGSSYNEQFF; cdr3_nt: TGTGCCAGCAGTTCTCCAACTAGCGGTAGCTCCTACAATGAGCAGTTCTTC
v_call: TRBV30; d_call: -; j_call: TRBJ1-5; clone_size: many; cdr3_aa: CAWSRADISPQHF; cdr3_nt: TGTGCCTGGAGTCGGGCAGATATCAGCCCCCAGCATTTT
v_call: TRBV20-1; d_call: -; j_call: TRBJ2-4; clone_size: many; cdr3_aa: CSARGDLLAKNIQYF; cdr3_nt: TGCAGTGCTAGAGGCGATCTACTAGCCAAAAACATTCAGTACTTC
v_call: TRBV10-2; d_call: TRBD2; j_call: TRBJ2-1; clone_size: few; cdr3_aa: CASRGLGGGNEQFF; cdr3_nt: TGCGCCAGCAGGGGACTAGGGGGGGGCAATGAGCAGTTCTTC
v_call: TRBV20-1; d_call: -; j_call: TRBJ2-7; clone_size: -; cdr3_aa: CSASPLVNSYEQYF; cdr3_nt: TGCAGTGCGAGCCCACTAGTAAACTCCTACGAGCAGTACTTC
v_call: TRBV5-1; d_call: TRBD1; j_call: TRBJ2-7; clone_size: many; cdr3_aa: CASSLSGQPYEQYF; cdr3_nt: TGCGCCAGCAGCTTATCGGGACAGCCCTACGAGCAGTACTTC
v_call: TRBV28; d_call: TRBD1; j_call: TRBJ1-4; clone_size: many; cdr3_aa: CASSPPPGQGGKKLFF; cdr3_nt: TGTGCCAGCAGTCCGCCTCCGGGACAGGGAGGTAAAAAACTGTTTTTT
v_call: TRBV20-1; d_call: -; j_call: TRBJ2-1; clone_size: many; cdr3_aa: CSARWVGAPSYNEQFF; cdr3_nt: TGCAGTGCTAGATGGGTCGGCGCCCCCTCCTACAATGAGCAGTTCTTC
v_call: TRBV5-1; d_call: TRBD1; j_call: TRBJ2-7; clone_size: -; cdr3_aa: CASSLRPPGQGTYPTYEQYF; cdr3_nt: TGCGCCAGCAGCTTGAGGCCTCCGGGACAGGGGACTTACCCTACCTACGAGCAGTACTTC